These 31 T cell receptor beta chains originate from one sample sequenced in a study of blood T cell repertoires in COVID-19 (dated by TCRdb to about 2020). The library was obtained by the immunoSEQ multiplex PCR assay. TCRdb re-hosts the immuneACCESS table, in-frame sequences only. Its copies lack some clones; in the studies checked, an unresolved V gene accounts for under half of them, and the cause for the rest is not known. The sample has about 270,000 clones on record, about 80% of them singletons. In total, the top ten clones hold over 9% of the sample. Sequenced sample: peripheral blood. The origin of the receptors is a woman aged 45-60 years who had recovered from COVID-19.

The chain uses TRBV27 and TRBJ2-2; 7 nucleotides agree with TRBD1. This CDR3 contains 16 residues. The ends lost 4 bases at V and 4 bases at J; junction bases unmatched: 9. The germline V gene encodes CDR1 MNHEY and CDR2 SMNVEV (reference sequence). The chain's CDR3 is CASSSLTGFGTGELFF. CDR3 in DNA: TGTGCCAGCAGTTCGCTGACAGGGTTCGGCACCGGGGAGCTGTTTTTT.

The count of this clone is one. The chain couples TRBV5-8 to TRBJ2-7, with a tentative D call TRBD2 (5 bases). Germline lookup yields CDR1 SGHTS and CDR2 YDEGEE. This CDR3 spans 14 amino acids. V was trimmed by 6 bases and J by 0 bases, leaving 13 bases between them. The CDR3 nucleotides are TGTGCCAGCATCGACCCGGGAAGCTCCTACGAGCAGTACTTC. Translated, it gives CASIDPGSSYEQYF.

CDR3 DNA sequence: TGTGCCACCAGCAGAAACTACCCGGAGGCCACCGGGGAGCTGTTTTTT. Encoded protein: CATSRNYPEATGELFF. The chain recombines TRBV15 with TRBJ2-2; D is perhaps TRBD2 (5 bases). Germline V gene sequence: CDR1 LNHNV, CDR2 YYDKDF (reference sequence). The CDR3 covers 16 residues. Trimming took off 2 bases at V and 4 bases at J, with 14 bases between the two ends.

CDR3 loop: CASSQETGGFWETQYF. CDR3 coding DNA: TGCGCCAGCAGCCAGGAGACAGGGGGTTTTTGGGAGACCCAGTACTTC. The chain carries TRBV4-3 and TRBJ2-5, with 9 bases matching TRBD1. CDR3 length: 16 residues. V was clipped by 3 bases and J by 5 bases; unmatched bases: 10. Germline values: CDR1 LGHNA, CDR2 YSLEER.

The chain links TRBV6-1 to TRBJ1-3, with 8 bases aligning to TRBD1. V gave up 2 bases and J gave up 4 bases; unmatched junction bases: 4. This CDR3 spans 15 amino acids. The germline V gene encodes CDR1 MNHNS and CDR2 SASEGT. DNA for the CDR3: TGTGCCAGCAGTGAAACCAGGGGGCTCGGAAACACCATATATTTT. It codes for CASSETRGLGNTIYF.

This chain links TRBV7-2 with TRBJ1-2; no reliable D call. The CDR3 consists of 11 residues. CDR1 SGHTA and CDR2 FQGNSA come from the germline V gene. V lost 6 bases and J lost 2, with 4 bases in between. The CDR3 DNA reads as TGTGCCAGCAGGGAGAACTATGGCTACACCTTC. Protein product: CASRENYGYTF.

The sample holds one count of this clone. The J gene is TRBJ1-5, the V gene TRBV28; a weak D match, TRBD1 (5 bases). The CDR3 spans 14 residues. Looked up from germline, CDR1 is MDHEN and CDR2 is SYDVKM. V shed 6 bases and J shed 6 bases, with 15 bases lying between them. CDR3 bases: TGTGCCAGCAGCCCCGGGGGGGGAATTCAGCCCCAGCATTTT. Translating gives CASSPGGGIQPQHF.

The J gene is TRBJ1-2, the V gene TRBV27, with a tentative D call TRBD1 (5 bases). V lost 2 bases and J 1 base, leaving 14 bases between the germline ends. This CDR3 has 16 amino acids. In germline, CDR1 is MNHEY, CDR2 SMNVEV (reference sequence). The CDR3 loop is CASSLMGGPSNYGYTF. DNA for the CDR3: TGTGCCAGCAGTTTAATGGGGGGTCCGAGTAACTATGGCTACACCTTC.

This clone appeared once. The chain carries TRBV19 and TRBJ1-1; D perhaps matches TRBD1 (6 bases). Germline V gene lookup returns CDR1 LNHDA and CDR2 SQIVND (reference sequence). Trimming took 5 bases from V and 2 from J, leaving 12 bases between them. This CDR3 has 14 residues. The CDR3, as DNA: TGTGCCAGTAGTCCCGGGACAACCAACACTGAAGCTTTCTTT. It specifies CASSPGTTNTEAFF.

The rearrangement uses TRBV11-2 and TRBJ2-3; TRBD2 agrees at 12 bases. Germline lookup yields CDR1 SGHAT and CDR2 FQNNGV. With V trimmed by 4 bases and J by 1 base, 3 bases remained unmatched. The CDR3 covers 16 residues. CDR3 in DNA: TGTGCCAGCAGCTCCGGACTAGCGGGACGCACAGATACGCAGTATTTT. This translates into CASSSGLAGRTDTQYF.

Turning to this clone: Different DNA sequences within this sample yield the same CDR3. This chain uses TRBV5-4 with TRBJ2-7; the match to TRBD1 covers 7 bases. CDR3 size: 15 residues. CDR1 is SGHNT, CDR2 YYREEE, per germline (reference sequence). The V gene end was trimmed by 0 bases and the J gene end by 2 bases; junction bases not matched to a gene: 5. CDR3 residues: CASSLGGTVTYEQYF. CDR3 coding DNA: TGTGCCAGCAGCTTGGGAGGGACAGTGACCTACGAGCAGTACTTC. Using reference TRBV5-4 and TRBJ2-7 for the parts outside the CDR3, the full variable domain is ETGVTQSPTHLIKTRGQQVTLRCSSQSGHNTVSWYQQALGQGPQFIFQYYREEENGRGNFPPRFSGLQFPNYSSELNVNALELDDSALYLCASSLGGTVTYEQYFGPGTRLTVT.

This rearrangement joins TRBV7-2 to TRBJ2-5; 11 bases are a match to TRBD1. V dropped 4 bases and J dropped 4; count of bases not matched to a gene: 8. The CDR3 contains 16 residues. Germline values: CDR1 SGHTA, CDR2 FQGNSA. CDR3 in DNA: TGTGCCAGCAGCTCCTCCGGGACAGGGGGACCAGAGACCCAGTACTTC. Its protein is CASSSSGTGGPETQYF.

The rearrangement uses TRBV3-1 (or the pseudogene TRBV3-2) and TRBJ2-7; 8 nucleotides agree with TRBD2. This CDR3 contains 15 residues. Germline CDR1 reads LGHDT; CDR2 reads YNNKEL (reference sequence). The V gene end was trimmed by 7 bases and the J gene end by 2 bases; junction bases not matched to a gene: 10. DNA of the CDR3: TGTGCCAGCAACCAGGCTAGCGGGCCAACCTACGAGCAGTACTTC. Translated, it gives CASNQASGPTYEQYF.

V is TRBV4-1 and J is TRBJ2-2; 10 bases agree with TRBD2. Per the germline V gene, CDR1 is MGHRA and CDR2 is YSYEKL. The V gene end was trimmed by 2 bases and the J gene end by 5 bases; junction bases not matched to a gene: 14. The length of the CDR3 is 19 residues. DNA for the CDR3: TGCGCCAGCAGCCAATGGGGACTAGCGTCAAAGGGAGGGACCGGGGAGCTGTTTTTT. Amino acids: CASSQWGLASKGGTGELFF.

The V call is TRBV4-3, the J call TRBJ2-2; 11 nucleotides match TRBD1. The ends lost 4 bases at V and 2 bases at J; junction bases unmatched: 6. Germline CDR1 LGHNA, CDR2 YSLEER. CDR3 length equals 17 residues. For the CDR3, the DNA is TGCGCCAGCAGCCTCGCCGGGACAGGGGGAAACACCGGGGAGCTGTTTTTT. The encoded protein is CASSLAGTGGNTGELFF.

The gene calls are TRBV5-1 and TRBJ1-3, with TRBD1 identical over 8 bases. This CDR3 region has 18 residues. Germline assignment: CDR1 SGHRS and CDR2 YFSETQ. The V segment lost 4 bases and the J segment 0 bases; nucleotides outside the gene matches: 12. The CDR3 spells CASSPGQGLGNSGNTIYF. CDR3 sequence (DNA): TGCGCCAGCAGCCCCGGACAGGGATTAGGAAACTCTGGAAACACCATATATTTT.

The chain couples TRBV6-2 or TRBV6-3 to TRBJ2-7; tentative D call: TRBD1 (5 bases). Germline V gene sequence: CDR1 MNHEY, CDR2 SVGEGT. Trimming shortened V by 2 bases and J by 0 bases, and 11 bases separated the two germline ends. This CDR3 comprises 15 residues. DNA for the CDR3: TGTGCCAGCAGTTACGCAGGGCTGAGCTCCTACGAGCAGTACTTC. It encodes CASSYAGLSSYEQYF.

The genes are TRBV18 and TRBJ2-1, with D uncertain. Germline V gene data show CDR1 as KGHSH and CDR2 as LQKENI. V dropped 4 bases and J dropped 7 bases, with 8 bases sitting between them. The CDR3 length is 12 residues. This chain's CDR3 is CASSLERNEQFF. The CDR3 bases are TGTGCCAGCTCACTGGAGAGGAATGAGCAGTTCTTC. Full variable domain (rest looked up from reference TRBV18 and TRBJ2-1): NAGVMQNPRHLVRRRGQEARLRCSPMKGHSHVYWYRQLPEEGLKFMVYLQKENIIDESGMPKERFSAEFPKEGPSILRIQQVVRGDSAAYFCASSLERNEQFFGPGTRLTVL.

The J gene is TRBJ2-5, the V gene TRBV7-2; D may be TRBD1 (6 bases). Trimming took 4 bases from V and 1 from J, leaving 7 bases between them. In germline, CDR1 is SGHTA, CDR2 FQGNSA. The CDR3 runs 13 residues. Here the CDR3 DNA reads TGTGCCAGCAGCTACAGGGTCCAAGAGACCCAGTACTTC. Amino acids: CASSYRVQETQYF.

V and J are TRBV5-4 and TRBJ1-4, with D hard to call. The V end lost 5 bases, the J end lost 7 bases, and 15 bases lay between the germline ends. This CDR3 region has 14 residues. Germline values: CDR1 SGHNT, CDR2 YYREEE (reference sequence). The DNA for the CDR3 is TGTGCCAGCAGTGAAGGTGGGCGATCTGAAAAACTGTTTTTT. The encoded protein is CASSEGGRSEKLFF.

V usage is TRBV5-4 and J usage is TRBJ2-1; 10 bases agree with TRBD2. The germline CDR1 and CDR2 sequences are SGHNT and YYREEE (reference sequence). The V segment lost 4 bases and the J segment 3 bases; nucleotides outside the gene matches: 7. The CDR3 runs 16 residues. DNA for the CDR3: TGTGCCAGCAGCCGGGGAACTAGCGGGGACTACAATGAGCAGTTCTTC. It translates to CASSRGTSGDYNEQFF.

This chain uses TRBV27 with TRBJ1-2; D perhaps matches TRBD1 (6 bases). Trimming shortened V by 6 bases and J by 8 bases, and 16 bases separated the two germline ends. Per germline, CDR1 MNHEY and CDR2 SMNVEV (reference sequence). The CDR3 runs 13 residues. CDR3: CASRGGGLGGYTF. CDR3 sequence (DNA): TGTGCCAGCAGGGGAGGGGGACTTGGGGGCTACACCTTC.

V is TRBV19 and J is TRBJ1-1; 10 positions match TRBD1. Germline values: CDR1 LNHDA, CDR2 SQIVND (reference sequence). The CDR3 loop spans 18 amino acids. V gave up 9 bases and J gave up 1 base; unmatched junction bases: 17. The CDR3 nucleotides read TGTGCCAGCATTCCGGGACAGGGGCGTAGCAGCCAGAACACTGAAGCTTTCTTT. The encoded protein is CASIPGQGRSSQNTEAFF.

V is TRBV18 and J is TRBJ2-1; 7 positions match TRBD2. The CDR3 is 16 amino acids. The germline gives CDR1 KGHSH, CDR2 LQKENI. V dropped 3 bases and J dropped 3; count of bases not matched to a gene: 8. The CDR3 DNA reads TGTGCCAGCTCACCGCCCACTAGCGTTGTCTACAATGAGCAGTTCTTC. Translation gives CASSPPTSVVYNEQFF.

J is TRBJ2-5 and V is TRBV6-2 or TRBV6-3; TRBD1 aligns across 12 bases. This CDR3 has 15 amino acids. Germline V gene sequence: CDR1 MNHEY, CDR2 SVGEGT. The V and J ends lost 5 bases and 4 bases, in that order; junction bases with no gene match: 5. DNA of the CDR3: TGTGCCAGCAGTCCCGGGACAGGGGGCGTAGAGACCCAGTACTTC. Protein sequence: CASSPGTGGVETQYF.

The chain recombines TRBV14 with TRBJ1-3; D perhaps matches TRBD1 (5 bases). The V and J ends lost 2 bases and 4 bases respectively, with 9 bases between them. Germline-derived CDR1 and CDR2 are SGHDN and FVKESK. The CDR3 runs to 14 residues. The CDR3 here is CASSQKGAGNTIYF. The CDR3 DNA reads TGTGCCAGCAGCCAAAAAGGGGCGGGAAACACCATATATTTT.

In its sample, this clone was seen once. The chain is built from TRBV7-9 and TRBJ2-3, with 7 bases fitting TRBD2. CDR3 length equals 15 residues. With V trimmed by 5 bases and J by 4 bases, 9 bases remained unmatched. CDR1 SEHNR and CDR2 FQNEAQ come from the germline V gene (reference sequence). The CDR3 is CASSERGRDADTQYF. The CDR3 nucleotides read TGTGCCAGCAGCGAACGGGGGAGGGACGCAGATACGCAGTATTTT.

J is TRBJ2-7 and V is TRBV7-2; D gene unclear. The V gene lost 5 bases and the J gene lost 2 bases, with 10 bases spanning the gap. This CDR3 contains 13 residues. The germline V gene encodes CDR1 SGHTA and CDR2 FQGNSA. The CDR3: CASSPAFPYEQYF. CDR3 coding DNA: TGTGCCAGCAGCCCCGCGTTCCCCTACGAGCAGTACTTC.

CDR3 protein: CASSAPTWYQETQYF. The CDR3 DNA follows: TGTGCCAGCAGCGCGCCCACGTGGTACCAAGAGACCCAGTACTTC. V gene TRBV11-2 combines with J gene TRBJ2-5, with D unresolved. The germline gives CDR1 SGHAT, CDR2 FQNNGV. This CDR3 has 15 amino acids. The ends were cut back, 5 bases at V and 0 bases at J, with 13 bases in the middle.

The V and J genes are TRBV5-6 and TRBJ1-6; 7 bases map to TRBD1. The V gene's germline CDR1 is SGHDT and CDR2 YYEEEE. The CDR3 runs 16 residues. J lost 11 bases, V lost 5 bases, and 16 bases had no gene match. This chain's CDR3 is CASSYGGTAPFAPLHF. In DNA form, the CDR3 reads TGTGCCAGCAGTTATGGGGGGACAGCCCCTTTTGCACCCCTCCACTTT.

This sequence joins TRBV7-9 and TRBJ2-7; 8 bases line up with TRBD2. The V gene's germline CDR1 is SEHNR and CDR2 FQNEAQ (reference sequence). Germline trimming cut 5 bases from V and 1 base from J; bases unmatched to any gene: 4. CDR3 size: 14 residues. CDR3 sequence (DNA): TGTGCCAGCAGCCAACTAGCGGATTCCTACGAGCAGTACTTC. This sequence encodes CASSQLADSYEQYF.